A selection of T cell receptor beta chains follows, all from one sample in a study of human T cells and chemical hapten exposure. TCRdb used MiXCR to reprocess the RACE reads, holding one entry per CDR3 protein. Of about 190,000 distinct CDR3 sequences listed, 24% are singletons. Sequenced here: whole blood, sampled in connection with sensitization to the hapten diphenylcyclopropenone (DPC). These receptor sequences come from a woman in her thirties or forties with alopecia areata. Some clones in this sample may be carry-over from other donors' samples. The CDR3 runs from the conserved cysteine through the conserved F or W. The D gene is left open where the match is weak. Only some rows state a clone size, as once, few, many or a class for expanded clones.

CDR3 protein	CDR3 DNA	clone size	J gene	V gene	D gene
CASRGSRKQYF	TGTGCCAGCAGAGGGTCTCGCAAGCAGTACTTC	NA	TRBJ2-7	TRBV12-3/TRBV12-4	NA
CASRRLAGTYEQYF	TGTGCCAGCAGAAGACTAGCGGGGACCTACGAGCAGTACTTC	NA	TRBJ2-7	TRBV6-6	TRBD2
CASSSGDNEKLFF	TGTGCCAGCAGCTCAGGTGATAATGAAAAACTGTTTTTT	NA	TRBJ1-4	TRBV5-5	NA
CSASPRSGPNSPLHF	TGCAGTGCTAGCCCACGCTCAGGCCCTAATTCACCCCTCCACTTT	few	TRBJ1-6	TRBV20-1	NA
CAWDPGQGRTEAFF	TGTGCCTGGGATCCAGGACAGGGTAGGACTGAAGCTTTCTTT	NA	TRBJ1-1	TRBV30	TRBD1
CASSSFSTPTKEKLFF	TGTGCCAGCAGTTCTTTTTCGACTCCGACAAAGGAAAAACTGTTTTTT	few	TRBJ1-4	TRBV28	NA
CAISGAGNKDTEAFF	TGTGCCATCAGTGGGGCAGGGAATAAGGACACTGAAGCTTTCTTT	NA	TRBJ1-1	TRBV10-3	NA
CASSPGTASGANVLTF	TGTGCCAGCAGTCCCGGGACAGCTTCTGGGGCCAACGTCCTGACTTTC	NA	TRBJ2-6	TRBV28	TRBD1
CSAPAPGNTEAFF	TGCAGTGCTCCCGCACCAGGGAACACTGAAGCTTTCTTT	few	TRBJ1-1	TRBV20-1	NA
CASSLESRATNVLTF	TGTGCCAGCAGCTTAGAGTCTCGGGCGACCAACGTCCTGACTTTC	NA	TRBJ2-6	TRBV7-2	NA
CASRVGGTDTQYF	TGCGCCAGCAGGGTCGGGGGCACAGATACGCAGTATTTT	few	TRBJ2-3	TRBV5-1	NA
CASSMGGSSYNEQFF	TGTGCCAGCAGTATGGGGGGCAGCTCCTACAATGAGCAGTTCTTC	NA	TRBJ2-1	TRBV9	NA
CSVGGTMSVERPGTQYF	TGCAGCGTTGGAGGCACAATGTCTGTCGAGCGGCCTGGGACCCAGTACTTC	NA	TRBJ2-5	TRBV29-1	NA
CASSHAVRGPNYGYTF	TGTGCCAGCAGCCATGCCGTCCGCGGGCCTAACTATGGCTACACCTTC	few	TRBJ1-2	TRBV4-2	NA
CASKSGQMNTEAFF	TGTGCCAGCAAGTCGGGACAGATGAACACTGAAGCTTTCTTT	NA	TRBJ1-1	TRBV28	TRBD1